One and the same sample provided the 11 T cell receptor beta chains below, sequenced in a study of radiotherapy plus CTLA-4 blockade in lung cancer. Some clones are missing from TCRdb's copy, which holds only in-frame ones; the method was immunoSEQ multiplex PCR. The table lists around 91,000 clones, around 90% of them singletons, with approximately 4.9% in the top ten. Sequencing used peripheral blood, obtained from a patient treated with radiotherapy plus ipilimumab. The receptors stem from a human donor with non-small cell lung cancer that progressed on radiotherapy plus ipilimumab.

V usage is TRBV4-1 and J usage is TRBJ1-5; TRBD1 aligns across 7 bases. CDR1 MGHRA and CDR2 YSYEKL come from the germline V gene. The V segment lost 1 base and the J segment 1 base; nucleotides outside the gene matches: 4. This CDR3 spans 16 amino acids. The CDR3 sequence is CASSQVGTVSNQPQHF. CDR3 DNA: TGCGCCAGCAGCCAAGTGGGGACAGTCAGCAATCAGCCCCAGCATTTT.

J is TRBJ2-7 and V is TRBV27; TRBD1 matches at 10 bases. The trim removed 2 bases at V and 4 bases at J, leaving 5 bases unmatched. The CDR3 covers 15 residues. Germline V lookup: CDR1 MNHEY, CDR2 SMNVEV (reference sequence). The CDR3 reads CASSLRDRGKYEQYF. The CDR3, as DNA: TGTGCCAGCAGTTTAAGGGACAGGGGCAAGTACGAGCAGTACTTC.

CDR3 loop: CASSPVGEGRETQYF. CDR3 bases: TGTGCCAGCAGCCCCGTGGGGGAGGGAAGGGAGACCCAGTACTTC. This chain links TRBV11-2 with TRBJ2-5, with 7 bases lining up with TRBD2. The CDR3 totals 15 residues. The germline V gene has CDR1 SGHAT and CDR2 FQNNGV. J gave up 5 bases and V 5 bases, and 11 bases lay outside the gene matches.

The V and J genes are TRBV5-1 and TRBJ2-7; TRBD2 agrees at 7 bases. This CDR3 is 17 amino acids long. The V gene's germline CDR1 is SGHRS and CDR2 YFSETQ. The V and J ends lost 0 bases and 4 bases, in that order; junction bases with no gene match: 13. CDR3: CASSLARVGTTPYEQYF. The CDR3 coding sequence is TGCGCCAGCAGCTTGGCCCGGGTCGGGACTACCCCTTACGAGCAGTACTTC.

The J gene is TRBJ2-2, the V gene TRBV2, with 8 positions matching TRBD2. The CDR3 has 15 residues. V lost 8 bases, J lost 1 base, and 6 bases stayed unmatched. Germline CDR1 SNHLY, CDR2 FYNNEI. The DNA of the CDR3 is TGTGCCAGCGATTTAGCGGGGTTGAACACCGGGGAGCTGTTTTTT. This encodes CASDLAGLNTGELFF.

The table lists this clone with a count of one. V and J are TRBV5-1 and TRBJ2-7; TRBD2 agrees at 7 bases. The CDR3 is made up of 16 amino acids. CDR1 is SGHRS and CDR2 is YFSETQ in the germline V gene. The V and J ends lost 0 bases and 3 bases, in that order; junction bases with no gene match: 9. This chain's CDR3 is CASSLGGSSGFYEQYF. The CDR3 nucleotides read TGCGCCAGCAGCTTGGGTGGTTCTAGCGGCTTCTACGAGCAGTACTTC.

The rearrangement links TRBV7-8 to TRBJ2-1; 7 nucleotides agree with TRBD2. The CDR3 contains 15 residues. V shed 3 bases, J shed 7 bases, and the junction held 9 bases outside the gene matches. The germline gives CDR1 SGHVS, CDR2 FQNEAQ. This chain's CDR3 is CASSLSGGPTNEQFF. As DNA, the CDR3 is TGTGCCAGCAGCTTGTCGGGAGGTCCGACGAATGAGCAGTTCTTC.

CDR3 nucleotide sequence: TGCGCCAGCAGCTACGGTGGGGACCCCACAGATACGCAGTATTTT. Encoded protein: CASSYGGDPTDTQYF. The chain carries TRBV5-1 and TRBJ2-3, with D perhaps TRBD1 or TRBD2 (5 bases each). CDR1 SGHRS and CDR2 YFSETQ come from the germline V gene. The CDR3 contains 15 residues. Trimming shortened V by 3 bases and J by 2 bases, and 13 bases separated the two germline ends.

The chain joins TRBV11-3 to TRBJ2-1; 11 nucleotides align to TRBD2. Germline CDR1 reads SGHNT; CDR2 reads YENEEA. V was clipped by 0 bases and J by 7 bases; unmatched bases: 8. The CDR3 consists of 17 residues. The CDR3 reads CASSLDFRLAGGNEQFF. In nucleotides, the CDR3 is TGTGCCAGCAGCTTAGATTTTCGTCTAGCGGGAGGTAATGAGCAGTTCTTC.

The chain employs TRBV5-4 and TRBJ2-1, with 9 bases that match TRBD2. In germline, CDR1 is SGHNT, CDR2 YYREEE (reference sequence). This CDR3 is 17 amino acids long. Trimming removed 2 bases from V and 7 bases from J; junction bases left unmatched: 13. DNA for the CDR3: TGTGCCAGCAGCTTACTATCCGGGTTTAGCGGGGGTAATGAGCAGTTCTTC. Its translation is CASSLLSGFSGGNEQFF.

This rearrangement joins TRBV11-2 to TRBJ2-7; weak D call: TRBD2 (5 bases). Trimming shortened V by 4 bases and J by 6 bases, and 19 bases separated the two germline ends. Germline CDR1 is SGHAT and CDR2 is FQNNGV. CDR3 length equals 15 residues. The CDR3 sequence: CASSSLRPTGSEQYF. Written as DNA, the CDR3 is TGTGCCAGCAGCTCGCTCCGCCCGACGGGGTCCGAGCAGTACTTC.